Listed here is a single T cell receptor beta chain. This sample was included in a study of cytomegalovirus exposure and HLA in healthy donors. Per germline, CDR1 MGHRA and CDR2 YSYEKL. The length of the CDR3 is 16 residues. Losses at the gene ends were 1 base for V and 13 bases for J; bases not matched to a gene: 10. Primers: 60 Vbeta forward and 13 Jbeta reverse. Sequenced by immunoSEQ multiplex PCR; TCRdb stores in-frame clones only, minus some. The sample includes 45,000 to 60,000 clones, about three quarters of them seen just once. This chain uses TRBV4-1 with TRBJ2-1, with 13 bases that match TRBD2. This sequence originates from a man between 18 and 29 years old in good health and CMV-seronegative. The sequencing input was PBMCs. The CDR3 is CASSQVGGLAGVSQFF. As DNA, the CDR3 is TGCGCCAGCAGCCAAGTTGGCGGACTAGCGGGAGTTTCCCAGTTCTTC.